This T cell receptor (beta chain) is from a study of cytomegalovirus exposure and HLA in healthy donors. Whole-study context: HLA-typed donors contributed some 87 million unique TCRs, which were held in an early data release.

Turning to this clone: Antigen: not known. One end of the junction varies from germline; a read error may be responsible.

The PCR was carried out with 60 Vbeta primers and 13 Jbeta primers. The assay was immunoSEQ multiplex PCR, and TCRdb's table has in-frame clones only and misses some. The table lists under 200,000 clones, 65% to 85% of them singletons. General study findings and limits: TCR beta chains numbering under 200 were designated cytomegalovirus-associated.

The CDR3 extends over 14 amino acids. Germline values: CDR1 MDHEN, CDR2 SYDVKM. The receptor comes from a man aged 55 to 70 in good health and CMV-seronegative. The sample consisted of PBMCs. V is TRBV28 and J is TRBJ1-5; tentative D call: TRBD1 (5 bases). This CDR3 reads CASSLTGGFQPQNF. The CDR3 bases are TGTGCCAGCAGTTTAACGGGGGGGTTTCAGCCCCAGAATTTT.